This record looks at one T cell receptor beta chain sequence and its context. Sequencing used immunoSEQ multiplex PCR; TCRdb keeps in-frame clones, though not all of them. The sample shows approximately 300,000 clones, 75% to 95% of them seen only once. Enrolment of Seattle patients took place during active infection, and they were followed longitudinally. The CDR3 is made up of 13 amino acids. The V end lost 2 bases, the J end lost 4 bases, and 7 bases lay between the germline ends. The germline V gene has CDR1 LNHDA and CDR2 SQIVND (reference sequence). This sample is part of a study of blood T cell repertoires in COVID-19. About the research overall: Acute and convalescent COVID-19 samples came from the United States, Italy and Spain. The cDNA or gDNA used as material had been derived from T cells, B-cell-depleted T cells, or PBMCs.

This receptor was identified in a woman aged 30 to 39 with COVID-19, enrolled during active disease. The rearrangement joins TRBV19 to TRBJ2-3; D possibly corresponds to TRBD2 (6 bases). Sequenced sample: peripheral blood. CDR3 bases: TGTGCCAGTAGTATACTAGCGTCAGATACGCAGTATTTT. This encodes CASSILASDTQYF.